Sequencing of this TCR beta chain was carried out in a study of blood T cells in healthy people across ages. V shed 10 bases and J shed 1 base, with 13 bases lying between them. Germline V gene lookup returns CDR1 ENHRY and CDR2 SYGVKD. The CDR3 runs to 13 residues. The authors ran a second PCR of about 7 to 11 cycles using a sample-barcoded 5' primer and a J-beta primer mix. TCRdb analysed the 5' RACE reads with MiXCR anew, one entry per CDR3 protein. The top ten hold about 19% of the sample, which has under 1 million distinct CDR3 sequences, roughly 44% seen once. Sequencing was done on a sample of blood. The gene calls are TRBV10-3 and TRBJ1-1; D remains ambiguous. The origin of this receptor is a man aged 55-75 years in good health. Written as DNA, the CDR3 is TGTGCCACTGGAGGAGGAGCGAACACTGAAGCTTTCTTT. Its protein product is CATGGGANTEAFF.